The sequence of this T cell receptor (beta chain) was determined in a study of OX40 agonist ivuxolimab in advanced cancers. Overall study results and limits: Fewer expanded clones were found on average in CD4+ than in CD8+ T cells.

Of note for this clone: Its antigen is not identified.

The germline V gene has CDR1 MNHNY and CDR2 SVGAGI (reference sequence). J was trimmed by 8 bases and V by 6 bases; bases with no gene match: 11. There are 15 residues in the CDR3. This table comes from immunoSEQ multiplex PCR, and its TCRdb copy is limited to in-frame clones, with some not included. The sample has 50,000 to 75,000 clones; 70% to 90% are singletons. The chain has TRBV6-6 and TRBJ1-4; 8 bases are shared with TRBD1. The sample was CD4+ or CD8+ T cells sorted from blood, taken in a trial of the OX40 agonist ivuxolimab. This TCR came from an adult with an advanced solid tumor such as melanoma, head and neck, liver or kidney cancer. CDR3 nucleotide sequence: TGTGCCAGCAGGCCCGGACAGGGCAAGGAGGAAAAACTGTTTTTT. It encodes CASRPGQGKEEKLFF.